The following is a TCR beta chain sequence with its context. The target of this receptor is not known. No per-base quality is available; no much larger clone lies one base away. This record belongs to a study of blood T cells in healthy people across ages (dated by TCRdb to between 2014 and 2017). About the full investigation: In model experiments, roughly one uniquely barcoded TCR beta cDNA molecule per two T cells was captured by template switching. To track age-related changes in TCR beta repertoire diversity, the study relied on deep sequencing normalized with unique cDNA molecular identifiers. Four age groups were formed from the donors: young (average 16 years), middle-aged (less than 40), aged (roughly 56) and long-lived (roughly 81). To avoid experimental bias, donors of different ages were randomly spread across the sequencing lanes. Using the same blood draw, the study looked at two additional independent replicas of 1 million unique cDNA reads for two donors, one aged 18 to 29 and the other aged 80 or older. Here is what the overall study found, with its caveats: Total diversity estimates from one million sequenced T cells were considered lower bounds and underestimates. Observed TCR beta diversity per million T cells fell roughly linearly with age, and a significant reduction was already apparent by age approximately 41. The percentage of naive T cells measured by flow cytometry correlated strongly with observed TCR beta diversity. Since profiling was done on bulk unsorted PBMCs, naive and antigen-experienced compartments could not be conclusively compared. Because donor CMV infection status was unknown, age-related changes in expanded clonotypes were potentially confounded. Compared with the aged group, the long-lived group had more naive CD4+ T cells, fewer expanded clones and increased TCR diversity, suggesting age selection.

The library was prepared using 5' RACE. The reads were generated on an Illumina HiSeq 2500. A second roughly 7 to 12 cycle PCR used a sample-barcoded 5' primer and a J-beta primer mix. A template-switch 5' adaptor carrying 12 random nucleotides introduced a unique molecular identifier onto each TCR beta cDNA molecule. Each sample yielded at least 3 million CDR3-containing paired-end reads. First-strand cDNA synthesis was performed from all RNA using the Mint cDNA synthesis kit, with priming by a TRBC-specific oligonucleotide. Following uracil-DNA glycosylase treatment, a first 18-cycle PCR with universal primers M1SS and BC2_uni_R was performed on all cDNA. In the original analysis: Each sample was normalized by randomly selecting 1 million high-quality reads, each carrying a distinct molecular identifier. Reads sharing molecular identifiers were discarded rather than binned into consensus sequences. MiTCR, set to a Q25 quality threshold and the strictest error-elimination algorithm, was used for CDR3 identification, clonotype clustering and error correction. A nonparametric unseen species model with Euler transformation was used to estimate a lower bound on total TCR beta diversity. In-frame beta chains were kept once TCRdb had trimmed the public reads at Q25 with fastp and called clones with MiXCR. Duplicate CDR3 protein sequences are folded into a single record with the most common DNA and genes. V and J calls and clone size were set by TCRdb, not the authors. The sample table shows about 1,400,000 distinct CDR3 sequences, and approximately 59% are seen once. More than 6% of the sample rests with the top ten.

The CDR3 numbers 14 residues from cysteine through phenylalanine. Here the CDR3 DNA is all that survives: 42 bases in frame from base 1. Based on the germline V gene, the CDR1 and CDR2 sequences are MGHDK and SYGVNS. Donors were under 40 systemically healthy Caucasian individuals from Russia aged 6 to 90 years. Each donor gave 8 to 10 milliliters of peripheral blood, drawn into EDTA-treated Vacutainer tubes. Ficoll-Paque density-gradient centrifugation was used to isolate PBMCs, with at least 7 million obtained per sample. Trizol reagent was used to extract total RNA from the PBMCs, yielding at least 5.5 micrograms per sample. For every donor, an aliquot of PBMCs went through flow cytometry to measure the percentages of naive CD45RAhigh/CD27high T cells.

The source material was blood. This chain joins TRBV25-1 to TRBJ2-1; TRBD2 is a possible D gene, resting on 5 matching bases. The J call could be wrong; TRBJ2-7 is a better fit for the DNA end. The sequence was collected from a man aged 18 to 29 in good health. The CDR3 region has the sequence CASSDDAGGDEQYF. The DNA sequence is TGTGCCAGCAGTGATGATGCCGGAGGAGACGAGCAGTACTTC.